The 32 T cell receptor beta chains reported below all come from one sample, sequenced in a study of T cell repertoires in cytomegalovirus infection. A single record per CDR3 protein comes from TCRdb applying MiXCR to the reads. The sample yields approximately 500,000 distinct CDR3 sequences, roughly 10% seen once. Sequencing was carried out using PBMCs. The receptors were sampled from a human donor in good health (CMV status not recorded). Some clones in this sample may be carry-over from other donors' samples.

Turning to this clonotype: With a much larger clone just one base away, this may be a read error. The chain uses TRBV19 and TRBJ1-4, with 7 bases identical to TRBD1. V lost 4 bases and J lost 6; bases outside the gene matches: 20. The CDR3 runs 19 residues. Per germline, CDR1 LNHDA and CDR2 SQIVND (reference sequence). CDR3 nucleotide sequence: TGTGCCAGTAGTAGGTTTGGACAGGCTGTACCGTGGGCTGATGAAAAACTGTTTTTT. It is translated as CASSRFGQAVPWADEKLFF.

This rearrangement joins TRBV28 to TRBJ2-4, with 7 bases identical to TRBD2. Losses at the gene ends were 6 bases for V and 1 base for J; bases not matched to a gene: 18. The CDR3 contains 19 residues. CDR1 and CDR2 from the germline V gene are MDHEN and SYDVKM. The CDR3 nucleotides read TGTGCCAGCAGCGTCTTCACGGGGGGACTCCCTGGGGCCAAAAACATTCAGTACTTC. It specifies CASSVFTGGLPGAKNIQYF.

As for this clonotype: This clone may be a read error of a much larger clone one base away. The chain links TRBV6-2 or TRBV6-3 to TRBJ1-1; maybe TRBD1 (6 bases). The CDR3 has 14 amino acids. Deletions cut 8 bases from V and 2 bases from J, with 15 bases between. The germline V gene has CDR1 MNHEY and CDR2 SVGEGT. The CDR3 region has the DNA TGTGCCAGCCGTGGGGGCGTCCTAAACACTGAAGCTTTCTTT. Translated: CASRGGVLNTEAFF.

A few counts support this clonotype. The rearrangement uses TRBV5-5 and TRBJ1-4; D call uncertain. The V and J ends lost 2 bases and 3 bases respectively, with 17 bases between them. The germline CDR1 and CDR2 sequences are SGHKS and YYEKEE (reference sequence). The CDR3 has 17 amino acids. The CDR3 sequence is CASSFTAAGSSNEKLFF. CDR3 sequence (DNA): TGTGCCAGCAGCTTCACCGCCGCGGGGTCCTCTAATGAAAAACTGTTTTTT. Combining the CDR3 with reference TRBV5-5 and TRBJ1-4 gives the whole variable domain DAGVTQSPTHLIKTRGQQVTLRCSPISGHKSVSWYQQVLGQGPQFIFQYYEKEERGRGNFPDRFSARQFPNYSSELNVNALLLGDSALYLCASSFTAAGSSNEKLFFGSGTQLSVL.

Turning to this clonotype: Possible read error: a much larger clone is one base away. This rearrangement joins TRBV2 to TRBJ1-2; tentatively, D is TRBD1 (6 bases). Germline-derived CDR1 and CDR2 are SNHLY and FYNNEI. This CDR3 is 12 amino acids long. Trimming took off 8 bases at V and 5 bases at J, with 12 bases between the two ends. The DNA of the CDR3 is TGTGCCAGCGGTATACAGGGATATGGCTACACCTTC. Translating it yields CASGIQGYGYTF.

This clonotype has ten or more counts. This sequence joins TRBV6-1 and TRBJ2-1; 9 bases line up with TRBD2. This CDR3 is 16 amino acids long. V lost 1 base and J lost 7; bases outside the gene matches: 8. The germline V gene has CDR1 MNHNS and CDR2 SASEGT. CDR3 nucleotides: TGTGCCAGCAGTGAAGGCCCGACTAGCGGTAGAAATGAGCAGTTCTTC. Translating gives CASSEGPTSGRNEQFF.

CDR3 sequence: CAWSTDSGNTIYF. In DNA, the CDR3 is TGTGCCTGGAGTACGGACTCTGGAAACACCATATATTTT. The genes are TRBV30 and TRBJ1-3; D remains ambiguous. Per the germline V gene, CDR1 is GTSNPN and CDR2 is SVGIG (reference sequence). Trimming shortened V by 2 bases and J by 0 bases, and 5 bases separated the two germline ends. The CDR3 spans 13 residues.

The sample holds a few counts of this clonotype. The gene calls are TRBV2 and TRBJ2-5; D call uncertain. V was cut by 1 base and J by 4 bases, with 7 bases left in between. Germline CDR1 reads SNHLY; CDR2 reads FYNNEI. The CDR3 has 13 amino acids. The chain's CDR3 is CASSEDVIETQYF. DNA of the CDR3: TGTGCCAGCAGTGAAGATGTCATAGAGACCCAGTACTTC.

In its sample, this clonotype was seen many times. The J gene is TRBJ2-1, the V gene TRBV2; TRBD2 aligns across 7 bases. The V segment lost 10 bases and the J segment 7 bases; nucleotides outside the gene matches: 10. CDR3 length: 13 amino acids. CDR1 is SNHLY, CDR2 FYNNEI, per germline. The chain's CDR3 is CATLRGGPNEQFF. CDR3 nucleotide sequence: TGTGCCACCTTGCGGGGAGGGCCGAATGAGCAGTTCTTC.

This clonotype showed up many times. V is TRBV7-8 and J is TRBJ1-5, with TRBD1 as a possible D gene (5 bases). Germline V gene lookup returns CDR1 SGHVS and CDR2 FQNEAQ. V was clipped by 1 base and J by 0 bases, with 13 bases between them. The length of the CDR3 is 17 residues. The DNA of the CDR3 is TGTGCCAGCAGCTTAGGACGACAGACATATAGCAATCAGCCCCAGCATTTT. This encodes CASSLGRQTYSNQPQHF. Looking up the rest from reference TRBV7-8 and TRBJ1-5 gives the full variable domain: GAGVSQSPRYKVAKRGQDVALRCDPISGHVSLFWYQQALGQGPEFLTYFQNEAQLDKSGLPSDRFFAERPEGSVSTLKIQRTQQEDSAVYLCASSLGRQTYSNQPQHFGDGTRLSIL.

This clonotype was recorded many times. V usage is TRBV2 and J usage is TRBJ2-5; 10 bases are a match to TRBD2. The germline V gene has CDR1 SNHLY and CDR2 FYNNEI. There are 15 residues in the CDR3. After removal of 8 bases from V and 1 base from J, the junction contained 7 bases not matched to a gene. CDR3 amino acids: CASVLAGERQETQYF. In DNA, the CDR3 is TGTGCCAGCGTCCTAGCGGGGGAGCGCCAAGAGACCCAGTACTTC.

The sample holds many counts of this clonotype. The chain combines TRBV7-2 with TRBJ1-5, with TRBD1 matching over 8 bases. The germline V gene has CDR1 SGHTA and CDR2 FQGNSA. J lost 2 bases, V lost 6 bases, and 3 bases had no gene match. This CDR3 has 14 amino acids. Here the CDR3 reads CASRPGQGNQPQHF. DNA of the CDR3: TGTGCCAGCAGGCCGGGACAGGGCAATCAGCCCCAGCATTTT.

This clonotype showed up many times. The genes are TRBV7-9 and TRBJ1-1; possibly TRBD1 for D (6 bases). The CDR3 sequence is 16 residues long. Trimming pared 5 bases from V and 2 bases from J, leaving 18 bases between. Germline-derived CDR1 and CDR2 are SEHNR and FQNEAQ (reference sequence). The CDR3 nucleotides are TGTGCCAGCAGCCCGGCGGACTCAGGGGAAAACACTGAAGCTTTCTTT. As protein: CASSPADSGENTEAFF.

This clonotype was recorded only once. V gene TRBV5-4 combines with J gene TRBJ2-2, with 7 bases lining up with TRBD2. The CDR3 is made up of 16 amino acids. Germline CDR1 and CDR2: SGHNT and YYREEE (reference sequence). V shed 4 bases, J shed 6 bases, and the junction held 12 bases outside the gene matches. CDR3 loop: CASSQNRGVEAGELFF. The DNA of the CDR3 is TGTGCCAGCAGCCAAAATCGGGGGGTTGAAGCCGGGGAGCTGTTTTTT.

This clonotype was found many times. CDR3 amino acids: CASSALKVLSYGYTF. The DNA of the CDR3 is TGTGCCAGCAGCGCACTCAAGGTCCTCTCCTATGGCTACACCTTC. The chain joins TRBV7-8 to TRBJ1-2; D ambiguous. Between the trimmed V and J ends, which lost 5 bases and 4 bases, there was a span of 17 bases. This CDR3 contains 15 residues. Germline CDR1 is SGHVS and CDR2 is FQNEAQ.

This clonotype was counted many times. This chain links TRBV12-3 or TRBV12-4 with TRBJ1-2, with 8 bases that match TRBD1. The junction had 13 bases not matched to a gene; V was cut back by 4 bases and J by 6 bases. The CDR3 extends over 16 amino acids. The CDR3 loop is CASSSISQGESHGYTF. The CDR3 coding sequence is TGTGCCAGCAGTTCCATCTCACAGGGGGAAAGCCATGGCTACACCTTC.

The DNA for the CDR3 is TGTGCCAGTAGTACCCGGGGGTCGGGCACTGAAGCTTTCTTT. Its translation: CASSTRGSGTEAFF. The gene calls are TRBV19 and TRBJ1-1, with D tentatively TRBD1 (5 bases). CDR3 length: 14 residues. Germline CDR1 is LNHDA and CDR2 is SQIVND (reference sequence). Trimming removed 4 bases at V and 4 bases at J, with 13 bases between.

As to this clonotype: A clone one base away is much larger, so this may be a read error. The genes are TRBV20-1 and TRBJ1-5; tentative D call: TRBD1 (5 bases). The CDR3 loop spans 12 amino acids. Germline V CDR1 and CDR2: DFQATT, SNEGSKA (reference sequence). Trimming stripped 6 bases from V and 1 base from J, with 7 bases between. The CDR3 loop reads CSAGDSNQPQHF. The CDR3 DNA sequence: TGCAGTGCGGGGGACAGCAATCAGCCCCAGCATTTT.

This clonotype was counted many times. The chain recombines TRBV7-2 with TRBJ1-1; a weak D match, TRBD1 (6 bases). CDR1 and CDR2 (germline): SGHTA, FQGNSA. V shed 2 bases and J shed 6 bases, with 7 bases lying between them. The CDR3 contains 12 residues. CDR3 amino acids: CASSLRTAEAFF. The CDR3 nucleotides read TGTGCCAGCAGCTTACGGACAGCTGAAGCTTTCTTT. The entire variable domain, with the rest obtained from reference TRBV7-2 and TRBJ1-1, is as follows: GAGVSQSPSNKVTEKGKDVELRCDPISGHTALYWYRQSLGQGLEFLIYFQGNSAPDKSGLPSDRFSAERTGGSVSTLTIQRTQQEDSAVYLCASSLRTAEAFFGQGTRLTVV.

This clonotype was detected ten times or more. The chain joins TRBV28 to TRBJ1-1, with D possibly being TRBD1 (6 bases). Per germline, CDR1 MDHEN and CDR2 SYDVKM. V shed 4 bases and J shed 1 base, with 13 bases lying between them. The CDR3 is made up of 15 amino acids. The CDR3 bases are TGTGCCAGCAGTTCCGCGGGGGGCCGGAACACTGAAGCTTTCTTT. It encodes CASSSAGGRNTEAFF.

Of note for this clonotype: Its ends do not fully match the called genes, so a read error is possible. This chain uses TRBV19 with TRBJ1-1; D gene uncertain. The CDR3 has 11 residues. The germline V gene encodes CDR1 LNHDA and CDR2 SQIVND (reference sequence). CDR3 sequence (DNA): TGTGCCACCTCATTGAATACTGAAGCTTTCTTT. Translation: CATSLNTEAFF.

This clonotype was seen more than once but under ten times. The chain links TRBV20-1 to TRBJ2-7; D is unresolved. V shed 1 base and J shed 3 bases, with 13 bases lying between them. Germline loops: CDR1 DFQATT, CDR2 SNEGSKA (reference sequence). This CDR3 has 14 amino acids. This CDR3 is CSARGEGHHYEQYF. The CDR3 DNA follows: TGCAGTGCTAGAGGTGAAGGCCACCACTACGAGCAGTACTTC.

This clonotype was recorded a few times. The chain joins TRBV27 to TRBJ2-7, with 14 nucleotides matching TRBD2. This CDR3 region has 18 residues. Germline lookup yields CDR1 MNHEY and CDR2 SMNVEV (reference sequence). After removal of 4 bases from V and 4 bases from J, the junction contained 12 bases not matched to a gene. The CDR3 bases are TGTGCCAGCAGTTCTCAATCGGGACTAGCGGGAGTAAGGTACGAGCAGTACTTC. Residues: CASSSQSGLAGVRYEQYF.

The chain links TRBV29-1 to TRBJ2-2; 7 bases agree with TRBD2. V lost 6 bases, J lost 3 bases, and 7 bases stayed unmatched. Germline CDR1 reads SQVTM; CDR2 reads ANQGSEA. CDR3 length: 14 amino acids. The CDR3 loop reads CSVVGRGDTGELFF. The CDR3 DNA sequence: TGCAGCGTGGTGGGTCGGGGGGACACCGGGGAGCTGTTTTTT.

The V and J genes are TRBV12-5 and TRBJ2-3, with TRBD2 matching over 10 bases. This CDR3 spans 21 amino acids. Trimming took 1 base from V and 0 from J; bases not matched to a gene: 16. Germline values: CDR1 LGHNT, CDR2 FRNRAP. The DNA of the CDR3 is TGTGCTAGTGGTTTGGCCCCCGGGACTAGCGCGCCGCGAACTAGCACAGATACGCAGTATTTT. This encodes CASGLAPGTSAPRTSTDTQYF.

Many counts were recorded for this clonotype. V usage is TRBV10-3 and J usage is TRBJ1-2; 12 nucleotides line up with TRBD1. Germline values: CDR1 ENHRY, CDR2 SYGVKD. The trim removed 5 bases at V and 8 bases at J, leaving 6 bases unmatched. The CDR3 is 14 residues long. CDR3: CAISPGQGALGYTF. The DNA of the CDR3 is TGTGCCATCAGTCCGGGACAGGGGGCTTTGGGCTACACCTTC.

The chain is built from TRBV28 and TRBJ2-3; D is undetermined. CDR3 length: 13 residues. The germline V gene has CDR1 MDHEN and CDR2 SYDVKM. The V gene lost 1 base and the J gene lost 5 bases, with 7 bases spanning the gap. The CDR3 here is CASSLSEEDTQYF. The CDR3 bases are TGTGCCAGCAGTTTATCAGAGGAAGATACGCAGTATTTT.

This clonotype was recorded at least ten times. V and J are TRBV12-3 or TRBV12-4 and TRBJ2-5; 10 bases are shared with TRBD1. The CDR3 runs to 17 residues. V trimming: 5 bases; J trimming: 5 bases; junction bases outside the gene matches: 14. CDR3 amino acids: CASSIDRGRVHRETQYF. CDR3 DNA: TGTGCCAGCAGTATAGACAGGGGGCGAGTCCACAGGGAGACCCAGTACTTC.

This clonotype has a count of ten or more. The CDR3 DNA reads as TGTGCCAGCTGGGACCGCCGGGTGAACTACGAGCAGTACTTC. This sequence encodes CASWDRRVNYEQYF. The chain is built from TRBV11-2 and TRBJ2-7, with D possibly called TRBD1 or TRBD2 (5 bases each). V lost 8 bases to trimming and J lost 3 bases, with 17 bases between them. Per the germline V gene, CDR1 is SGHAT and CDR2 is FQNNGV. The CDR3 has 14 amino acids. The full variable domain, in which reference TRBV11-2 and TRBJ2-7 provide the parts outside the CDR3, is EAGVAQSPRYKIIEKRQSVAFWCNPISGHATLYWYQQILGQGPKLLIQFQNNGVVDDSQLPKDRFSAERLKGVDSTLKIQPAKLEDSAVYLCASWDRRVNYEQYFGPGTRLTVT.

The chain is built from TRBV7-3 and TRBJ1-1; TRBD1 is a possible D gene (6 bases). The length of the CDR3 is 14 residues. Deletions cut 6 bases from V and 8 bases from J, with 19 bases between. Germline V lookup: CDR1 SGHTA, CDR2 FQGTGA. The CDR3 region has the DNA TGTGCCAGCAGTCTCAGGGGCGGGCATGAGGAAGCTTTCTTT. This gives the protein CASSLRGGHEEAFF.

This clonotype was recorded at least ten times. V gene TRBV6-2 or TRBV6-3 combines with J gene TRBJ2-7; possible D gene TRBD1, 5 bases. The germline CDR1 and CDR2 sequences are MNHEY and SVGEGT. V was pared by 0 bases and J by 2 bases, with 8 bases between. The CDR3 sequence is 14 residues long. The CDR3 region has the DNA TGTGCCAGCAGTTACTCTACAGGACCCTACGAGCAGTACTTC. Translated: CASSYSTGPYEQYF.

This clonotype showed up many times. The V call is TRBV7-9, the J call TRBJ1-4, with 7 bases fitting TRBD1. The CDR3 covers 14 residues. CDR1 and CDR2 (germline): SEHNR, FQNEAQ (reference sequence). J lost 4 bases, V lost 5 bases, and 4 bases had no gene match. CDR3 DNA sequence: TGTGCCAGCAGCCTCGGGACAGTTAATGAAAAACTGTTTTTT. As protein: CASSLGTVNEKLFF. The full variable domain, its missing parts supplied by reference TRBV7-9 and TRBJ1-4, is DTGVSQNPRHKITKRGQNVTFRCDPISEHNRLYWYRQTLGQGPEFLTYFQNEAQLEKSRLLSDRFSAERPKGSFSTLEIQRTEQGDSAMYLCASSLGTVNEKLFFGSGTQLSVL.